This record covers a single T cell receptor beta chain. The antigen it recognizes is unknown. Base qualities are not recorded, but no much larger clone differs from it by a single base. This record comes from a study of CD8 T cells in ankylosing spondylitis (TCRdb year 2017). Regarding the study in general: T cell receptor beta repertoires were profiled in healthy donors and ankylosing spondylitis patients so that disease-linked TCR variants could be found. The full study cohort comprised 20 to 25 ankylosing spondylitis patients and 110 or so healthy donors. Peripheral blood samples were taken, and synovial fluid was additionally collected from ankylosing spondylitis patients. On the study overall, not on this receptor specifically: The disease-linked clones had a CD8+ phenotype and were found at relatively low frequencies in peripheral blood. Some motif variants had previously been reported in the synovial fluid and blood of reactive arthritis patients, which suggests shared mechanisms of disease initiation. The disease-linked clones were reported as significantly enriched in matched synovial fluid samples from ankylosing spondylitis patients. Blood from ankylosing spondylitis patients appeared to be characterized by a TCR beta motif made up of seven or eight highly homologous amino acid variants.

The CDR3 covers 14 residues, taking in both the cysteine and the phenylalanine. The sequence is cut down to CDR3 DNA, 42 bases in frame from base 1. The germline V gene specifies SGHDT as CDR1 and YYEEEE as CDR2. V drops 1 base and J drops 5 bases, leaving 10 bases in between. For sequencing, an Illumina HiSeq 2500 was employed. TCR beta libraries were prepared by quantitative 5'-RACE with molecular barcodes. Per the authors' processing: A new computational method based on a probabilistic model of VDJ rearrangement was used to identify disease-linked TCR variants. TCRdb cleaned the public reads at Q25 with fastp, built clones with MiXCR and kept in-frame beta chains. Every CDR3 protein is listed once, alongside the most common genes and DNA of its rows. These V and J calls rely on TCRdb rather than the paper's analysis. This sample has about 270,000 distinct CDR3 sequences in its table, and under 35% of those were observed once. The ten largest clones take up 4% to 5% of the sample.

The TCR originated in a male donor with ankylosing spondylitis or in good health (not recorded which). The chain couples TRBV5-6 to TRBJ2-1; a tentative D call is TRBD1 (5 bases match). The sequencing sample was made of blood, either unsorted or a sorted T cell fraction (not recorded which). The sequenced DNA is TGTGCCAGCAGCTTGTTTGCAGGGCACAATGAGCAGTTCTTC. Its protein is CASSLFAGHNEQFF.